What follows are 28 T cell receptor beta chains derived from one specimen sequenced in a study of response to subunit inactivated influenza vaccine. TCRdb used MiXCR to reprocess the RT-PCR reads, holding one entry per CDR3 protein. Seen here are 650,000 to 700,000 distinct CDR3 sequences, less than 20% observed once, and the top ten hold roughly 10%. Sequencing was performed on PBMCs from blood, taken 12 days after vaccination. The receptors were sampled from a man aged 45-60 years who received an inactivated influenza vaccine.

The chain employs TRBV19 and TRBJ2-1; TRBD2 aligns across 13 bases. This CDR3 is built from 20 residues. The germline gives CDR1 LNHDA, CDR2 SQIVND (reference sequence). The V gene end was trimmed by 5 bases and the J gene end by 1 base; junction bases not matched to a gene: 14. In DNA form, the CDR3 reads TGTGCCAGTAGTCCCCCCCTACTAGCGGGAGGGCACCATTCCTACAATGAGCAGTTCTTC. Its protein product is CASSPPLLAGGHHSYNEQFF.

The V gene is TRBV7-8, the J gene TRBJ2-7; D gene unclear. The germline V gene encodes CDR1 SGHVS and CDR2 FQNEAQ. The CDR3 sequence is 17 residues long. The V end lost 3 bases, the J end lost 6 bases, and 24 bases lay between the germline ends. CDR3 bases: TGTGCCAGCAGCTTGACCCCGGGTGGTATTAGGATAGGCGAGCAGTACTTC. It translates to CASSLTPGGIRIGEQYF.

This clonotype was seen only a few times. The CDR3, as DNA: TGCGCCAGCAGCTTGGCTGGGACTAGCGGGGGGCAAGAGACCCAGTACTTC. This encodes CASSLAGTSGGQETQYF. The chain combines TRBV5-1 with TRBJ2-5; 15 bases line up with TRBD2. Trimming at V came to 0 bases and at J to 2 bases, leaving 2 bases not matched to a gene. CDR1 and CDR2 (germline): SGHRS, YFSETQ. This CDR3 has 17 residues.

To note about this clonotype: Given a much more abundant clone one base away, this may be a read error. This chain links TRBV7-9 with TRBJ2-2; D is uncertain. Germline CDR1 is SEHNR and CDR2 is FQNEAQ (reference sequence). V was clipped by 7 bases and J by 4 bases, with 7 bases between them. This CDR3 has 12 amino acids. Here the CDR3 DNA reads TGTGCCAGCAAAGCGAGCACCGGGGAGCTGTTTTTT. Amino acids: CASKASTGELFF.

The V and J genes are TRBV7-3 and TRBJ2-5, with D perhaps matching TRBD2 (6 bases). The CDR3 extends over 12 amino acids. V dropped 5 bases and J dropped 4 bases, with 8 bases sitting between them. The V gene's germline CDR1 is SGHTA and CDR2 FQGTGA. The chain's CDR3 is CASSRAGETQYF. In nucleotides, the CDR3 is TGTGCCAGCAGCCGAGCGGGAGAGACCCAGTACTTC.

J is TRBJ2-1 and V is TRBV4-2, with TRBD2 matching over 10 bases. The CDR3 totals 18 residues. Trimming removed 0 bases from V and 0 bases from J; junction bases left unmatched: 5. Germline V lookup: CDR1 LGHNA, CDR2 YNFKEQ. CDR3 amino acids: CASSQDPSGSPSYNEQFF. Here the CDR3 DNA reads TGTGCCAGCAGCCAAGACCCTAGCGGGAGTCCCTCCTACAATGAGCAGTTCTTC.

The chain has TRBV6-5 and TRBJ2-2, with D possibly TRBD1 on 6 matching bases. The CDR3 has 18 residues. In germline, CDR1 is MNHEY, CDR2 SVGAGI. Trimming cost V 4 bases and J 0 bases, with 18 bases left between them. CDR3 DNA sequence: TGTGCCAGCAGTTCCAGTGGGACAAAAACTACGAACACCGGGGAGCTGTTTTTT. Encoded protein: CASSSSGTKTTNTGELFF.

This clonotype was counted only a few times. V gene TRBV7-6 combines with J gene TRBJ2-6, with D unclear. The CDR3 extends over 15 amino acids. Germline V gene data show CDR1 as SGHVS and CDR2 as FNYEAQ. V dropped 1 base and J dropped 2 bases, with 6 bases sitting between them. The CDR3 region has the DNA TGTGCCAGCAGCTTAGAGGCGGCTGGGGCCAACGTCCTGACTTTC. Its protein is CASSLEAAGANVLTF.

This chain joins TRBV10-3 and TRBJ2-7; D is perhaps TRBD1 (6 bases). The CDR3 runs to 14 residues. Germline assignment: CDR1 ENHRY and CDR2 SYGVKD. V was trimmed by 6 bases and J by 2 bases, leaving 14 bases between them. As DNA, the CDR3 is TGTGCCATCAGAATGGACAGTGCCACCTACGAGCAGTACTTC. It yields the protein CAIRMDSATYEQYF.

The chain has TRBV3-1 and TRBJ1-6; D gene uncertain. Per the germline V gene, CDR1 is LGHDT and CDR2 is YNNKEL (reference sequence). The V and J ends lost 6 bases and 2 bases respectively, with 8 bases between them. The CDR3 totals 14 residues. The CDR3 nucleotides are TGTGCCAGCAGGGAGATCACCTATAATTCACCCCTCCACTTT. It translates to CASREITYNSPLHF.

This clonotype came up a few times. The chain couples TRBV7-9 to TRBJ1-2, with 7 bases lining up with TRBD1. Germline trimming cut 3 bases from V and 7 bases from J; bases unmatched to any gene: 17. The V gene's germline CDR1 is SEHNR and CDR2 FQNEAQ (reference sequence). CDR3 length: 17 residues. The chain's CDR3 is CASSFPQNGTAQSGYTF. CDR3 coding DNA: TGTGCCAGCAGCTTTCCCCAGAACGGGACAGCTCAGAGTGGCTACACCTTC.

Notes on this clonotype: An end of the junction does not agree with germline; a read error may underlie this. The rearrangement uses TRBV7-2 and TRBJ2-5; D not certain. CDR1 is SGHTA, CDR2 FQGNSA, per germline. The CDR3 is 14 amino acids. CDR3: CASILSQAQETQYF. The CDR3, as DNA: TGTGCCAGCATCTTATCGCAGGCCCAAGAGACCCAGTACTTC.

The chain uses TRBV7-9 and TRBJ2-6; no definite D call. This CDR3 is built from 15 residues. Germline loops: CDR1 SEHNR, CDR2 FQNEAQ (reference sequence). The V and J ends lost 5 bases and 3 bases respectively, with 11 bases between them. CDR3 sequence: CASSHGVYGANVLTF. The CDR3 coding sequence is TGTGCCAGCAGCCATGGGGTGTATGGGGCCAACGTCCTGACTTTC.

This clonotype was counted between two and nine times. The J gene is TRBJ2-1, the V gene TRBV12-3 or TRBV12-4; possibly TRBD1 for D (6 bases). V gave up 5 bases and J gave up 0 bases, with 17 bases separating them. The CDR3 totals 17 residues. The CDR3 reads CASSPDGIGGSYNEQFF. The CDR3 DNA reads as TGTGCCAGCAGTCCCGATGGAATAGGGGGCTCCTACAATGAGCAGTTCTTC.

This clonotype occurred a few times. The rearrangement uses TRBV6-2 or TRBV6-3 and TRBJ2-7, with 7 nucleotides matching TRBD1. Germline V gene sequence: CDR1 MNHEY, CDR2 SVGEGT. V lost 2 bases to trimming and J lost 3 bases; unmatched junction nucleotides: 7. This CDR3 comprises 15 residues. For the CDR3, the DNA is TGTGCCAGCAGTTACCTGACAGGGTCGAACTACGAGCAGTACTTC. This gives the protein CASSYLTGSNYEQYF.

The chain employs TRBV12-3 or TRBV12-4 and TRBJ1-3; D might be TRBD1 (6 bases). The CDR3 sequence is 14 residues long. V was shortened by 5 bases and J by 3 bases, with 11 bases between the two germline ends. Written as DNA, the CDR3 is TGTGCCAGCAGTATGGGGGCGTATGGAAACACCATATATTTT. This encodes CASSMGAYGNTIYF.

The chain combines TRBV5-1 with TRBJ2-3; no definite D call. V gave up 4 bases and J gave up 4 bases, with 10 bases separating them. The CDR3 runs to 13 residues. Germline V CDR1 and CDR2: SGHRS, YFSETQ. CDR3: CASSTSSPDTQYF. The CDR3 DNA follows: TGCGCCAGCAGCACCTCGTCCCCAGATACGCAGTATTTT.

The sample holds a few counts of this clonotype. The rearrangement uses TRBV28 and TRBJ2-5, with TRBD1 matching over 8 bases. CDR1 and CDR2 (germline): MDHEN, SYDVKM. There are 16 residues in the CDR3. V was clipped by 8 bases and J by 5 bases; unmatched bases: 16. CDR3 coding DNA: TGTGCCAGCGGGGGACAGGCCCGGGTTTTCATGGAGACCCAGTACTTC. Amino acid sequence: CASGGQARVFMETQYF.

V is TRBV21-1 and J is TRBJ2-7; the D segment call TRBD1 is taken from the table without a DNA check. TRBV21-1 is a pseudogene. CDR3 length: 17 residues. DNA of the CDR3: TGTGCCAGCAGCGGCAAGGACAGGGTGAAAAATTCCCACGAGCAGTACTTC. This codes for CASSGKDRVKNSHEQYF.

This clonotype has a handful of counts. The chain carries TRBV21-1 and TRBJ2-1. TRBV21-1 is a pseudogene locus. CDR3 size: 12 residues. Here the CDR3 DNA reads TGTGCCAGCAATCATTCTTACAATGAGCAGTTCTTC. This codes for CASNHSYNEQFF.

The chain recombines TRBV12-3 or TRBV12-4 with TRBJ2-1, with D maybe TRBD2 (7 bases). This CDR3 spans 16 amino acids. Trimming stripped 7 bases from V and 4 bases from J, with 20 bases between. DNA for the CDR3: TGTGCCAGCACCCGGGGCGGGGGCAACCTTTACAATGAGCAGTTCTTC. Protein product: CASTRGGGNLYNEQFF.

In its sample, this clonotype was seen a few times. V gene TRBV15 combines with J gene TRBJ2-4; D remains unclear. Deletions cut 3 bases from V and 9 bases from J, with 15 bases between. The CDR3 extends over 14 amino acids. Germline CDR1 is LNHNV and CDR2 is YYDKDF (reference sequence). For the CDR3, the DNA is TGTGCCACCAGCAGTGACCGTGGCCTGGGCATTCAGTACTTC. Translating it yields CATSSDRGLGIQYF. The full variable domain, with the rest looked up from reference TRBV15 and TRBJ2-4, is DAMVIQNPRYQVTQFGKPVTLSCSQTLNHNVMYWYQQKSSQAPKLLFHYYDKDFNNEADTPDNFQSRRPNTSFCFLDIRSPGLGDTAMYLCATSSDRGLGIQYFGAGTRLSVL.

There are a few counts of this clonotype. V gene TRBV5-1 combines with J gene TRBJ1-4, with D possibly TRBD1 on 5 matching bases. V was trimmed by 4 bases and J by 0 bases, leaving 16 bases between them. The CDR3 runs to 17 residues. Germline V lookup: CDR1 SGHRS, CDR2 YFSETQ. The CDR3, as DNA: TGCGCCAGCAGCCTTGGGTCAGGGATTGCAACTAATGAAAAACTGTTTTTT. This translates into CASSLGSGIATNEKLFF.

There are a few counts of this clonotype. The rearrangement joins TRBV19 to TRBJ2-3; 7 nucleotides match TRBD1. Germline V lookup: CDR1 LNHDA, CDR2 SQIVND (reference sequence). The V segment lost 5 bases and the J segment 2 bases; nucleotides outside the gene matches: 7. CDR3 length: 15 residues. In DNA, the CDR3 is TGTGCCAGTAGTGCTCCGACAGGGTCCACAGATACGCAGTATTTT. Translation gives CASSAPTGSTDTQYF.

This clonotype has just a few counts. Here the CDR3 DNA reads TGCAGTGCTAGAGATCTGAAGGACTCCGAGCAGTACTTC. It encodes CSARDLKDSEQYF. The V gene is TRBV20-1, the J gene TRBJ2-7; D might be TRBD2 (5 bases). The CDR3 is 13 residues long. The V gene's germline CDR1 is DFQATT and CDR2 SNEGSKA (reference sequence). The germline V and J ends were trimmed by 0 bases and 6 bases, with 12 bases remaining between them.

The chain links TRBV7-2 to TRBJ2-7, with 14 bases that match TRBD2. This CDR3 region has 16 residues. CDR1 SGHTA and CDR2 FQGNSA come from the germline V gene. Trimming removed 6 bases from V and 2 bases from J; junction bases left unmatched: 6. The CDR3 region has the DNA TGTGCCAGCAGACAAGGACTAGCGGGGGGAACCTACGAGCAGTACTTC. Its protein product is CASRQGLAGGTYEQYF.

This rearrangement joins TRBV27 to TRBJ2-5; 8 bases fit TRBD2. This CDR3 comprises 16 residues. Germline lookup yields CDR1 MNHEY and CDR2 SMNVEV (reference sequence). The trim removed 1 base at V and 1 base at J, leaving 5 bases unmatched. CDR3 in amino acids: CASSLLLTSGQETQYF. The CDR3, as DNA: TGTGCCAGCAGTTTATTACTTACTAGCGGCCAAGAGACCCAGTACTTC.

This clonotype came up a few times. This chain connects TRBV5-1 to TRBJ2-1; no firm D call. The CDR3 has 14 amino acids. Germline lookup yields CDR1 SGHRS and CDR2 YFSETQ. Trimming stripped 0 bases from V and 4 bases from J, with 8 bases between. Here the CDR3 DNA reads TGCGCCAGCAGCTTGGGTGAAATTTACAATGAGCAGTTCTTC. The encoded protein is CASSLGEIYNEQFF.